Shown below are 18 T cell receptor beta chains from a single sample sequenced in a study of blood T cell repertoires in COVID-19. The method was immunoSEQ multiplex PCR; TCRdb's version includes in-frame clones alone and lacks a portion of them. The sample consists of tens of thousands of clones, 80% to 90% of them appearing once. Sample: peripheral blood. Source of these receptors: a woman aged 55-70 years with acute or convalescent COVID-19.

The CDR3 loop reads CASSQDELDNEQFF. The CDR3 nucleotides read TGTGCCAGCAGCCAAGATGAGCTTGACAATGAGCAGTTCTTC. The chain combines TRBV4-2 with TRBJ2-1; D not certain. V was cut by 0 bases and J by 5 bases, with 8 bases left in between. Looked up from germline, CDR1 is LGHNA and CDR2 is YNFKEQ. The CDR3 is 14 residues long.

This rearrangement joins TRBV7-9 to TRBJ1-5; possibly TRBD1 for D (6 bases). Trimming cost V 6 bases and J 3 bases, with 12 bases left between them. The CDR3 contains 14 residues. CDR1 and CDR2 from the germline V gene are SEHNR and FQNEAQ (reference sequence). The CDR3 DNA is TGTGCCAGCAGTAGCGACAGGTTCAATCAGCCCCAGCATTTT. The encoded protein is CASSSDRFNQPQHF.

The J gene is TRBJ2-5, the V gene TRBV11-2, with TRBD2 matching 11 bases. V was clipped by 5 bases and J by 4 bases; unmatched bases: 3. This CDR3 spans 14 amino acids. The germline V gene encodes CDR1 SGHAT and CDR2 FQNNGV. CDR3 loop: CASSPTSGGETQYF. CDR3 in DNA: TGTGCCAGCAGCCCTACTAGCGGGGGAGAGACCCAGTACTTC.

This rearrangement joins TRBV19 to TRBJ2-2, with D perhaps matching TRBD1 (5 bases). The CDR3 consists of 15 residues. With 3 bases removed from V and 1 base from J, the gap between germline ends came to 9 bases. CDR1 LNHDA and CDR2 SQIVND come from the germline V gene (reference sequence). As DNA, the CDR3 is TGTGCCAGTAGTATTTTTGGACAGAACACCGGGGAGCTGTTTTTT. Translated, it gives CASSIFGQNTGELFF.

The chain is built from TRBV5-1 and TRBJ2-5; 10 nucleotides line up with TRBD2. This CDR3 region has 16 residues. The J segment lost 1 base and the V segment lost 0 bases, leaving 3 bases of the junction unmatched. The germline V gene has CDR1 SGHRS and CDR2 YFSETQ. CDR3 sequence (DNA): TGCGCCAGCAGCTTGGTCACTAGCGGGGTCCAAGAGACCCAGTACTTC. Protein product: CASSLVTSGVQETQYF.

The CDR3 spells CAWIRGTNYGYTF. In DNA, the CDR3 is TGTGCCTGGATACGGGGTACTAACTATGGCTACACCTTC. The chain carries TRBV30 and TRBJ1-2; D remains unclear. Looked up from germline, CDR1 is GTSNPN and CDR2 is SVGIG (reference sequence). Trimming removed 4 bases at V and 0 bases at J, with 9 bases between. The CDR3 is made up of 13 amino acids.

The rearrangement joins TRBV19 to TRBJ1-6, with 7 bases that match TRBD1. This CDR3 is built from 15 residues. V trimming: 6 bases; J trimming: 7 bases; junction bases outside the gene matches: 9. Germline V lookup: CDR1 LNHDA, CDR2 SQIVND (reference sequence). The CDR3 spells CASSIPGQPNSPLHF. The CDR3 DNA reads as TGTGCCAGTAGCATTCCGGGACAGCCGAATTCACCCCTCCACTTT. Based on the CDR3 plus reference TRBV19 and TRBJ1-6, the full variable domain is DGGITQSPKYLFRKEGQNVTLSCEQNLNHDAMYWYRQDPGQGLRLIYYSQIVNDFQKGDIAEGYSVSREKKESFPLTVTSAQKNPTAFYLCASSIPGQPNSPLHFGNGTRLTVT.

This sequence joins TRBV10-2 and TRBJ1-2; D call uncertain. Trimming took 5 bases from V and 4 from J, leaving 11 bases between them. Germline loops: CDR1 WSHSY, CDR2 SAAADI. This CDR3 region has 13 residues. CDR3 nucleotides: TGCGCCAGCAGTCCTGAGGGCTTCTATGGCTACACCTTC. Protein product: CASSPEGFYGYTF.

This clone was recorded only once. V usage is TRBV18 and J usage is TRBJ1-5, with a possible D match to TRBD1 (6 bases). The V and J ends lost 3 bases and 4 bases respectively, with 13 bases between them. The CDR3 has 15 residues. Per the germline V gene, CDR1 is KGHSH and CDR2 is LQKENI. CDR3 DNA: TGTGCCAGCTCACCGCTAAACAGGGAGAATCAGCCCCAGCATTTT. Translation gives CASSPLNRENQPQHF.

Only a few counts were recorded for this clone. The chain combines TRBV11-2 with TRBJ2-3, with D possibly matching TRBD2 (6 bases). Trimming left V 0 bases short and J 5 bases short, with 15 bases between. Per germline, CDR1 SGHAT and CDR2 FQNNGV. The CDR3 covers 16 residues. The CDR3 loop reads CASSLDDGPGGDTQYF. The CDR3 DNA is TGTGCCAGCAGCTTAGATGACGGTCCCGGGGGAGATACGCAGTATTTT.

The V gene is TRBV7-6, the J gene TRBJ1-3; D remains unclear. V shed 5 bases and J shed 1 base, with 21 bases lying between them. The CDR3 runs to 18 residues. Germline lookup yields CDR1 SGHVS and CDR2 FNYEAQ. DNA of the CDR3: TGTGCCAGCAGCGTCGTCCATGGTGAACCAGGTTCTGGAAACACCATATATTTT. It is translated as CASSVVHGEPGSGNTIYF.

V usage is TRBV3-1 (or the pseudogene TRBV3-2) and J usage is TRBJ1-4; 10 bases map to TRBD1. Per the germline V gene, CDR1 is LGHDT and CDR2 is YNNKEL (reference sequence). The CDR3 covers 16 residues. V dropped 2 bases and J dropped 8; count of bases not matched to a gene: 8. In DNA, the CDR3 is TGTGCCAGCAGCCAAAGGACAGGGGGAGCTAGCGAAAAACTGTTTTTT. It encodes CASSQRTGGASEKLFF.

Only one count was recorded for this clone. This chain uses TRBV11-2 with TRBJ1-5, with D unclear. The CDR3 covers 13 residues. CDR1 and CDR2 (germline): SGHAT, FQNNGV. The V end was cut by 1 base, the J end by 5 bases, with 6 bases between. CDR3 nucleotide sequence: TGTGCCAGCAGCTTAGGGCCAGATCAGCCCCAGCATTTT. Protein product: CASSLGPDQPQHF.

CDR3: CASSGGVAKNIQYF. The CDR3 DNA reads as TGTGCCAGCAGCGGGGGGGTAGCCAAAAACATTCAGTACTTC. This chain joins TRBV7-6 and TRBJ2-4, with TRBD2 matching 7 bases. Germline trimming cut 5 bases from V and 0 bases from J; bases unmatched to any gene: 1. Germline-derived CDR1 and CDR2 are SGHVS and FNYEAQ. The CDR3 consists of 14 residues.

Details on this clone: At one end the junction does not follow the germline gene, possibly because of a read error. V gene TRBV2 combines with J gene TRBJ2-1; 15 bases agree with TRBD2. Germline V gives CDR1 SNHLY, CDR2 FYNNEI. CDR3 length equals 19 residues. CDR3 residues: CASSELSGLAGGRYIEQFF. As DNA, the CDR3 is TGTGCCAGCAGTGAGCTATCGGGACTAGCGGGGGGCCGTTACATTGAGCAGTTCTTC.

The V call is TRBV4-3, the J call TRBJ2-7, with D possibly matching TRBD1 (6 bases). Germline CDR1 LGHNA, CDR2 YSLEER. V was trimmed by 0 bases and J by 2 bases, leaving 14 bases between them. The CDR3 spans 16 residues. CDR3 DNA sequence: TGCGCCAGCAGCCAAGAAAGTAGTAAGGGGGCCTACGAGCAGTACTTC. Translation gives CASSQESSKGAYEQYF.

This clone was seen a few times. This chain links TRBV5-6 with TRBJ1-1, with 8 positions matching TRBD1. The CDR3 spans 15 residues. Losses at the gene ends were 4 bases for V and 1 base for J; bases not matched to a gene: 6. CDR1 SGHDT and CDR2 YYEEEE come from the germline V gene. CDR3 loop: CASSPGQGGNTEAFF. CDR3 coding DNA: TGTGCCAGCAGCCCAGGACAGGGCGGGAACACTGAAGCTTTCTTT.

DNA for the CDR3: TGCAGCGTTGTAAGGGGGCGCGAGGGCTACACCTTC. This gives the protein CSVVRGREGYTF. The J gene is TRBJ1-2, the V gene TRBV29-1; 7 nucleotides agree with TRBD1. J was trimmed by 8 bases and V by 4 bases; bases with no gene match: 7. This CDR3 is built from 12 residues. The germline V gene encodes CDR1 SQVTM and CDR2 ANQGSEA.